Here is one T cell receptor (beta chain) with its context. This entry comes from a study of blood T cell repertoires in COVID-19. Across the whole study: Some COVID-19 samples were acute and others convalescent; all came from the United States, Italy and Spain. The cDNA or gDNA used as material had been derived from T cells, B-cell-depleted T cells, or PBMCs.

The length of the CDR3 is 15 residues. Germline CDR1 reads MNHEY; CDR2 reads SMNVEV (reference sequence). V lost 2 bases, J lost 7 bases, and 15 bases lay in between. Per the authors' pipeline: Estimation of nucleated cell counts was performed using reference gene primer amplification. Generated by immunoSEQ multiplex PCR, the TCRdb table keeps only in-frame clones and is missing some. That table gives V, J and clone size, and the DNA gave D and trimming. The sample yields about 230,000 clones, around four fifths seen once. The sequencing sample was made of peripheral blood. This sequence joins TRBV27 and TRBJ2-1; tentatively, D is TRBD2 (6 bases). The clonotype comes from an elderly man with acute or convalescent COVID-19. CDR3 sequence reads: CASSLIRGGSNEQFF. CDR3 bases: TGTGCCAGCAGTTTAATACGGGGAGGTTCTAATGAGCAGTTCTTC.